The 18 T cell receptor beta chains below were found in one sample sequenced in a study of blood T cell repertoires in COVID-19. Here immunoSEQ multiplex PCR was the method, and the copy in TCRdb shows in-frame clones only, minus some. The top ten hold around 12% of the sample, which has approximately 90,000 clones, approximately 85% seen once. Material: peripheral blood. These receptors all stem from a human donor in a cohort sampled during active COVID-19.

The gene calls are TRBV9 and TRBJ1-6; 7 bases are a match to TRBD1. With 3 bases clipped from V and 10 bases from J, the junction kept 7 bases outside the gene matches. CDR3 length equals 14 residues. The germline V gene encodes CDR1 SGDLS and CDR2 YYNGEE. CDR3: CASSGQGGSSPLHF. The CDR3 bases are TGTGCCAGCAGCGGACAGGGCGGTAGCTCACCCCTCCACTTT. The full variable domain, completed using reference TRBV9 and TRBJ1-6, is DSGVTQTPKHLITATGQRVTLRCSPRSGDLSVYWYQQSLDQGLQFLIQYYNGEERAKGNILERFSAQQFPDLHSELNLSSLELGDSALYFCASSGQGGSSPLHFGNGTRLTVT.

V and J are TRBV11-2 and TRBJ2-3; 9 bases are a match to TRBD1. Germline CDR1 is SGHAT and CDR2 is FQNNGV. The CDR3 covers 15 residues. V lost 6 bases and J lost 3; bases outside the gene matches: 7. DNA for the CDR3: TGTGCCAGCAGAAGCCGGGACAGGGTGACAGATACGCAGTATTTT. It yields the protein CASRSRDRVTDTQYF.

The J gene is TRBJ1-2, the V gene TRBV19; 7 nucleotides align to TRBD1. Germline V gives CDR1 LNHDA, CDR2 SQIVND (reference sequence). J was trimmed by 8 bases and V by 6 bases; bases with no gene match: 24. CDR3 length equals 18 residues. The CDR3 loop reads CASSTTLREGTEVNGYTF. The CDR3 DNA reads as TGTGCCAGTAGCACCACTCTACGAGAGGGGACAGAGGTTAACGGCTACACCTTC.

CDR3: CATASGTSGGANTGELFF. The CDR3 DNA is TGTGCCACAGCGTCCGGGACTAGCGGGGGGGCCAACACCGGGGAGCTGTTTTTT. The J gene is TRBJ2-2, the V gene TRBV4-2; 16 nucleotides line up with TRBD2. Trimming took 10 bases from V and 2 from J; bases not matched to a gene: 10. CDR1 and CDR2 (germline): LGHNA, YNFKEQ. CDR3 length: 18 amino acids.

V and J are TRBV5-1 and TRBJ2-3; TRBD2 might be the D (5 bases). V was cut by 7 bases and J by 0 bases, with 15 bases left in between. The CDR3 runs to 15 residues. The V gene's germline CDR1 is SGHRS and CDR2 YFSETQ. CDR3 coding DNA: TGCGCCAGCGCGACCGCGGGCCCTAGCACAGATACGCAGTATTTT. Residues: CASATAGPSTDTQYF.

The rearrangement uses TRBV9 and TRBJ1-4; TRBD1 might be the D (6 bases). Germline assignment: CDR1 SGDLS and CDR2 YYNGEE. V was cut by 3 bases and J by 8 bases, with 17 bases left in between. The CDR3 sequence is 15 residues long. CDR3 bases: TGTGCCAGCAGCGGACCAGGGGCGGTGGGCGAAAAACTGTTTTTT. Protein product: CASSGPGAVGEKLFF.

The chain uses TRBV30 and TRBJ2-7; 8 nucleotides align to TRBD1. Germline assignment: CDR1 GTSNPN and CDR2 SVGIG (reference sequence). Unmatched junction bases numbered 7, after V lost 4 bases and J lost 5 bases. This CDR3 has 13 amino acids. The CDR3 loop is CAWNQGAMDEQYF. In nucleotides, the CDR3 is TGTGCCTGGAATCAGGGGGCAATGGACGAGCAGTACTTC.

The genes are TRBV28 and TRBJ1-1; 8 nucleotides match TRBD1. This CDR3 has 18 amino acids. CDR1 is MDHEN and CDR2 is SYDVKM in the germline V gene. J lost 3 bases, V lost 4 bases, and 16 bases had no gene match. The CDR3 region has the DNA TGTGCCAGCAGTTCCGCCCAACCTTATCAGGGGGCCGACACTGAAGCTTTCTTT. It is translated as CASSSAQPYQGADTEAFF.

The CDR3 DNA reads TGCGCCAGCAGCCTAACCAGATCTCACCGGGACCACGTAGGGGGTGGCTACACCTTC. This gives the protein CASSLTRSHRDHVGGGYTF. This chain uses TRBV4-1 with TRBJ1-2, with a weak D call TRBD1 (6 bases). Germline V gene sequence: CDR1 MGHRA, CDR2 YSYEKL. The CDR3 runs 19 residues. Trimming took off 4 bases at V and 7 bases at J, with 31 bases between the two ends.

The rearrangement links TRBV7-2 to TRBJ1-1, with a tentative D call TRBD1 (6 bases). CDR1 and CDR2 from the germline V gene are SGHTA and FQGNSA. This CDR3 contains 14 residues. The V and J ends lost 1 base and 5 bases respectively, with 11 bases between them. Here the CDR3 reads CASSLDRAGTEAFF. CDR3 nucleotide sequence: TGTGCCAGCAGCTTAGACAGGGCGGGTACTGAAGCTTTCTTT.

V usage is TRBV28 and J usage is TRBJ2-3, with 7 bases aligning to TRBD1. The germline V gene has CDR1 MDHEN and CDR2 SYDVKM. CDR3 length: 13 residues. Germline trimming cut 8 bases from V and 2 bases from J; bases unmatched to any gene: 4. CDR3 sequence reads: CASLTGNTDTQYF. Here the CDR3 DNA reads TGTGCCAGCTTGACAGGGAACACAGATACGCAGTATTTT.

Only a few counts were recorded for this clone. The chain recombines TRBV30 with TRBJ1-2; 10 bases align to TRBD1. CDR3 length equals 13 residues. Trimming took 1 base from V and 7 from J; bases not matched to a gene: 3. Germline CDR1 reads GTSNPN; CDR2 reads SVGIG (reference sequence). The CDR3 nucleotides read TGTGCCTGGAGTGGTGGACAGGGGGTTGGCTACACCTTC. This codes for CAWSGGQGVGYTF.

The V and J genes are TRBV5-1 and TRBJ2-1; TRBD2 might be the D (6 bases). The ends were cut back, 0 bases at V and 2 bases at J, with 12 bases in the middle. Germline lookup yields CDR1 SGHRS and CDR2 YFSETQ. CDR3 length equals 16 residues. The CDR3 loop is CASSLAGGLPYNEQFF. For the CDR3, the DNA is TGCGCCAGCAGCTTGGCCGGGGGACTCCCCTACAATGAGCAGTTCTTC. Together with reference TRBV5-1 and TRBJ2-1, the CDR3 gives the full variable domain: KAGVTQTPRYLIKTRGQQVTLSCSPISGHRSVSWYQQTPGQGLQFLFEYFSETQRNKGNFPGRFSGRQFSNSRSEMNVSTLELGDSALYLCASSLAGGLPYNEQFFGPGTRLTVL.

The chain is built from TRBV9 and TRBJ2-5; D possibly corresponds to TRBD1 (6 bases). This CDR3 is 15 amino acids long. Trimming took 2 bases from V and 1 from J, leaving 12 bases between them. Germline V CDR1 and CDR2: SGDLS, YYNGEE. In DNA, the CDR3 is TGTGCCAGCAGCGTTGCCGGGACACCCCAAGAGACCCAGTACTTC. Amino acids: CASSVAGTPQETQYF. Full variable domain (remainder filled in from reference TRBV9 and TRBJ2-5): DSGVTQTPKHLITATGQRVTLRCSPRSGDLSVYWYQQSLDQGLQFLIQYYNGEERAKGNILERFSAQQFPDLHSELNLSSLELGDSALYFCASSVAGTPQETQYFGPGTRLLVL.

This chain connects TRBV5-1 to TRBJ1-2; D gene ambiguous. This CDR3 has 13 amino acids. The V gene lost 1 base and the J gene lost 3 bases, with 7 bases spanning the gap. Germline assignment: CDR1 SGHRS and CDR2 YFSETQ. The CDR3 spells CASSLREDYGYTF. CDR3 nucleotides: TGCGCCAGCAGCTTGAGGGAGGACTATGGCTACACCTTC.

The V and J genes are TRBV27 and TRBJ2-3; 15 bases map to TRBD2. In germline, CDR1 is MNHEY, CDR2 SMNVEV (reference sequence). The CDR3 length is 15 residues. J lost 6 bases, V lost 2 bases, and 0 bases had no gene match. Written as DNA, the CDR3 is TGTGCCAGCAGTTTAGGGACTAGCGGGGGGGATACGCAGTATTTT. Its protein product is CASSLGTSGGDTQYF.

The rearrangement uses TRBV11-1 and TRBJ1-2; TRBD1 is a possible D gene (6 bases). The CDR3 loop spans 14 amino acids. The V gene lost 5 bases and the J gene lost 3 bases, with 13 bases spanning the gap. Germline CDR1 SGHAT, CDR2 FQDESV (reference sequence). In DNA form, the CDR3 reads TGTGCCAGCAGCCGAACAGGGACACACTATGGCTACACCTTC. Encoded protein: CASSRTGTHYGYTF.

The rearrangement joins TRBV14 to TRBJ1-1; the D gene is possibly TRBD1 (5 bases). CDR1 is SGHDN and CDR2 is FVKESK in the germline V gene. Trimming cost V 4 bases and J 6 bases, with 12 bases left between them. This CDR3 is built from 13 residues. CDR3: CASSPFGGAEAFF. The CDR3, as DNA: TGTGCCAGCAGCCCCTTTGGGGGGGCTGAAGCTTTCTTT. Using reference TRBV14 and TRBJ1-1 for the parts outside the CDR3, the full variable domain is EAGVTQFPSHSVIEKGQTVTLRCDPISGHDNLYWYRRVMGKEIKFLLHFVKESKQDESGMPNNRFLAERTGGTYSTLKVQPAELEDSGVYFCASSPFGGAEAFFGQGTRLTVV.